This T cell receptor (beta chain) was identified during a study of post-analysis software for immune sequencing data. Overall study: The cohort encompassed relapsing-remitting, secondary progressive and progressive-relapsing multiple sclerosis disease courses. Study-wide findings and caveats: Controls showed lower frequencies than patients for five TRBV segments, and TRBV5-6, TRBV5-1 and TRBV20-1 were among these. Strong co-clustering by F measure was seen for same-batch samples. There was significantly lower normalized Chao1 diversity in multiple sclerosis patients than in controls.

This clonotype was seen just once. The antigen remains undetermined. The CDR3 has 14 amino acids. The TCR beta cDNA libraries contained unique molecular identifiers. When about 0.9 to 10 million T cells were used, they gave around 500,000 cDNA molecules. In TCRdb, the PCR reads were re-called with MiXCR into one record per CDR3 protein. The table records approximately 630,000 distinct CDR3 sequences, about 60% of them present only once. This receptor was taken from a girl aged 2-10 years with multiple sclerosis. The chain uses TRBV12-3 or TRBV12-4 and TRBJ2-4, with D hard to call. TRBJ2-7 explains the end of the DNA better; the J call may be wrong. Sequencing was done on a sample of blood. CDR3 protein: CASSFQAPSYEQYF. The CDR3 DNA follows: TGTGCCAGCAGTTTTCAGGCGCCCTCCTACGAGCAGTACTTC.